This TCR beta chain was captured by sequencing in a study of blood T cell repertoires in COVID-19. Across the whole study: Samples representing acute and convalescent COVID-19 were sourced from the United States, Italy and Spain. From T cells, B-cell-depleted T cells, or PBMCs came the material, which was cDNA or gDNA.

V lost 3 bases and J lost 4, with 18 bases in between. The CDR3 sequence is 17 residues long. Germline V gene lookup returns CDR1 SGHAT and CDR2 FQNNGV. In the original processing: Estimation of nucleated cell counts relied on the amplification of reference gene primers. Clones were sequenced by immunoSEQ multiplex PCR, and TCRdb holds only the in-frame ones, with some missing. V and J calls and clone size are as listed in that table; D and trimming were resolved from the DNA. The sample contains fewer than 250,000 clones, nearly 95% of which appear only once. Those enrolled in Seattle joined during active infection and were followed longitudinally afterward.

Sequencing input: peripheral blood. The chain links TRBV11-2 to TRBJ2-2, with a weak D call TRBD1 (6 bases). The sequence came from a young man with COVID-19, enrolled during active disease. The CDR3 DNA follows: TGTGCCAGCAGCTTCCGACAGGCTTCGGCTAGCACCGGGGAGCTGTTTTTT. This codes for CASSFRQASASTGELFF.